This TCR beta chain was captured by sequencing in a study of T cell responses to AZD1222 COVID-19 vaccine. The CDR3 sequence is 14 residues long. Germline CDR1 reads MGHRA; CDR2 reads YSYEKL. J lost 6 bases, V lost 5 bases, and 8 bases had no gene match. Clones were sequenced by immunoSEQ multiplex PCR, and TCRdb holds only the in-frame ones, with some missing. The sample has approximately 150,000 clones; approximately 88% are singletons. Source: peripheral blood, taken on day 0 of MenACWY control vaccination. This chain links TRBV4-1 with TRBJ2-7; TRBD1 matches at 9 bases. The sequence derives from an adult in good health. The CDR3 bases are TGCGCCAGCAGCTACGGGACAGGGAGGCGCGAGCAGTACTTC. The encoded protein is CASSYGTGRREQYF.